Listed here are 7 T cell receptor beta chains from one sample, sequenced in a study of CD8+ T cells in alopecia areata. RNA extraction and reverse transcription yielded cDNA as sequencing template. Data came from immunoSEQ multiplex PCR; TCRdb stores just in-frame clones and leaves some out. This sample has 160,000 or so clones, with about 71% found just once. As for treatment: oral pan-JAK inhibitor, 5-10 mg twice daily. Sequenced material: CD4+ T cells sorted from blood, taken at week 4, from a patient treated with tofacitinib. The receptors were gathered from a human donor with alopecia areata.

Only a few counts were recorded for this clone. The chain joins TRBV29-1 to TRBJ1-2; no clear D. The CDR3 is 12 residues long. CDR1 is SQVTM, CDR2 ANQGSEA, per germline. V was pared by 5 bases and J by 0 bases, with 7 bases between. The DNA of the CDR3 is TGCAGCGTTTCCCCTGCTAACTATGGCTACACCTTC. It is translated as CSVSPANYGYTF.

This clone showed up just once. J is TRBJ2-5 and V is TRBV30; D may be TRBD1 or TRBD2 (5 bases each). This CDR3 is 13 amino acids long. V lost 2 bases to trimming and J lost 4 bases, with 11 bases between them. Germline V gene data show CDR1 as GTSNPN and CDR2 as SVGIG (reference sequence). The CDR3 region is CAWSPGPGETQYF. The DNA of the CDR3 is TGTGCCTGGAGTCCGGGACCCGGAGAGACCCAGTACTTC.

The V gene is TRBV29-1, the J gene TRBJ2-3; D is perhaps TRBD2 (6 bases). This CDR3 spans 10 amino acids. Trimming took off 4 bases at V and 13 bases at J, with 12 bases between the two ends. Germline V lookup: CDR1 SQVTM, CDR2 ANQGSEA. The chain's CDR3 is CSVGGVREYF. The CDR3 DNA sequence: TGCAGCGTTGGCGGGGTCAGGGAGTATTTT.

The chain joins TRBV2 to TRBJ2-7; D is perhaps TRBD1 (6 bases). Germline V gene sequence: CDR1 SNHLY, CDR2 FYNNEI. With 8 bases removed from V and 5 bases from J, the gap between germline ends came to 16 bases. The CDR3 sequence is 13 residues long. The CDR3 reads CASRVQGYDEQYF. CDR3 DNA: TGTGCCAGCCGGGTACAGGGTTACGACGAGCAGTACTTC. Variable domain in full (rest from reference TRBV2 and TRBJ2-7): EPEVTQTPSHQVTQMGQEVILRCVPISNHLYFYWYRQILGQKVEFLVSFYNNEISEKSEIFDDQFSVERPDGSNFTLKIRSTKLEDSAMYFCASRVQGYDEQYFGPGTRLTVT.

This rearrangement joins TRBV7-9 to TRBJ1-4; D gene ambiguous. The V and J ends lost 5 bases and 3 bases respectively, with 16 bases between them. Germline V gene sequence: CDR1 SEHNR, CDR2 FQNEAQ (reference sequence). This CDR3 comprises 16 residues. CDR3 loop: CASSLFIRAANEKLFF. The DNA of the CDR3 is TGTGCCAGCAGCCTATTCATACGGGCGGCTAATGAAAAACTGTTTTTT.

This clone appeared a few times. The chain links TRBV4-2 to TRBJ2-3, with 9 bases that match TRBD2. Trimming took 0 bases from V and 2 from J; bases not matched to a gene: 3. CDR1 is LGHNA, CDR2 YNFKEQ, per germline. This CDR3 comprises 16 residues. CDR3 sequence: CASSQETSGLTDTQYF. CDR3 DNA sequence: TGTGCCAGCAGCCAAGAGACTAGCGGCCTCACAGATACGCAGTATTTT.

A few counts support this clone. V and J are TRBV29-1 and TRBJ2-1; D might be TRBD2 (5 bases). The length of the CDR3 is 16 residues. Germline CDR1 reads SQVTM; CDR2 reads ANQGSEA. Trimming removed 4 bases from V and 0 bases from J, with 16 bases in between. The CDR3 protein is CSVGGPTPSSYNEQFF. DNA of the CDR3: TGCAGCGTTGGAGGGCCCACACCCAGCTCCTACAATGAGCAGTTCTTC.